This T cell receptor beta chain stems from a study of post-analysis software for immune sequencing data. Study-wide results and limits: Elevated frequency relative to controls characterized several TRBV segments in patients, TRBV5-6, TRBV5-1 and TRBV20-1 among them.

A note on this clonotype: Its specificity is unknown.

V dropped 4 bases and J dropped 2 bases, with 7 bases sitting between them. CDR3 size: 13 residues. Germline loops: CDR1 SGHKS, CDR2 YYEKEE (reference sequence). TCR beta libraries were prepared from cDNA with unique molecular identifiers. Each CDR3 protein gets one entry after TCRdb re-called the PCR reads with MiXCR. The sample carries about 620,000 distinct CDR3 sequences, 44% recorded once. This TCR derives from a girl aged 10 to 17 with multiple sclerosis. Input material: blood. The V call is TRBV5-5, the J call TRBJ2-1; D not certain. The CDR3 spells CASSPDAYNEQFF. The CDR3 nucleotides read TGTGCCAGCAGCCCGGACGCCTACAATGAGCAGTTCTTC.